These 13 T cell receptor beta chains were all obtained from the same sample, sequenced in a study of blood T cell repertoires in COVID-19. Assay: immunoSEQ multiplex PCR; the TCRdb copy retains only in-frame clones and omits some. Among some 260,000 clones listed, 88% were seen once. The sequenced sample was peripheral blood. These receptors came from a woman in her 40s who had recovered from COVID-19.

The rearrangement joins TRBV10-3 to TRBJ2-2; D is perhaps TRBD2 (6 bases). This CDR3 is 16 amino acids long. Trimming removed 2 bases at V and 5 bases at J, with 15 bases between. Germline CDR1 and CDR2: ENHRY and SYGVKD. The CDR3 region is CAISEGGILRTGELFF. The CDR3 nucleotides read TGTGCCATCAGTGAGGGGGGGATACTTCGGACCGGGGAGCTGTTTTTT.

The chain carries TRBV30 and TRBJ1-5, with D perhaps matching TRBD1 (5 bases). CDR3 length equals 14 residues. Germline CDR1 is GTSNPN and CDR2 is SVGIG (reference sequence). The V gene lost 1 base and the J gene lost 5 bases, with 12 bases spanning the gap. This CDR3 is CAWSGGFRDQPQHF. In DNA form, the CDR3 reads TGTGCCTGGAGTGGGGGATTCAGGGATCAGCCCCAGCATTTT. The complete variable domain, with remaining parts taken from reference TRBV30 and TRBJ1-5, reads SQTIHQWPATLVQPVGSPLSLECTVEGTSNPNLYWYRQAAGRGLQLLFYSVGIGQISSEVPQNLSASRPQDRQFILSSKKLLLSDSGFYLCAWSGGFRDQPQHFGDGTRLSIL.

The V and J genes are TRBV6-2 or TRBV6-3 and TRBJ2-2; D is unresolved. The germline CDR1 and CDR2 sequences are MNHEY and SVGEGT. The CDR3 spans 12 residues. Trimming pared 6 bases from V and 9 bases from J, leaving 11 bases between. CDR3 region: CASSHSRRELFF. The CDR3 bases are TGTGCCAGCAGCCACTCCCGCCGGGAGCTGTTTTTT.

The chain combines TRBV9 with TRBJ1-6; D uncertain. V was shortened by 0 bases and J by 0 bases, with 7 bases between the two germline ends. From germline, CDR1 is SGDLS and CDR2 YYNGEE. The CDR3 runs to 16 residues. The CDR3 here is CASSVAGGSYNSPLHF. Here the CDR3 DNA reads TGTGCCAGCAGCGTAGCCGGTGGCTCCTATAATTCACCCCTCCACTTT.

The chain combines TRBV7-2 with TRBJ1-4; no reliable D call. The CDR3 loop spans 14 amino acids. Germline V lookup: CDR1 SGHTA, CDR2 FQGNSA. V lost 6 bases and J lost 3, with 11 bases in between. This CDR3 reads CASRRARANEKLFF. The DNA of the CDR3 is TGTGCCAGCAGGCGGGCGCGGGCTAATGAAAAACTGTTTTTT.

The CDR3 loop reads CASSLRDRVNTEAFF. The CDR3 DNA reads TGTGCCAGCAGCCTACGGGACAGGGTGAACACTGAAGCTTTCTTT. V is TRBV11-3 and J is TRBJ1-1, with 9 nucleotides matching TRBD1. After removal of 5 bases from V and 0 bases from J, the junction contained 4 bases not matched to a gene. Germline values: CDR1 SGHNT, CDR2 YENEEA. The CDR3 covers 15 residues.

J is TRBJ2-1 and V is TRBV4-1; D is ambiguous. Germline V gene data show CDR1 as MGHRA and CDR2 as YSYEKL. The CDR3 consists of 15 residues. The ends were cut back, 2 bases at V and 0 bases at J, with 8 bases in the middle. The CDR3: CASSQLGSSYNEQFF. For the CDR3, the DNA is TGCGCCAGCAGCCAACTCGGTAGCTCCTACAATGAGCAGTTCTTC.

V usage is TRBV25-1 and J usage is TRBJ1-3; TRBD1 matches 7 bases. The trim removed 4 bases at V and 8 bases at J, leaving 11 bases unmatched. CDR1 is MGHDK and CDR2 is SYGVNS in the germline V gene. The CDR3 runs 15 residues. For the CDR3, the DNA is TGTGCCAGCAGTGGGGGGTCGTGGCAGGGGGACACCATATATTTT. This encodes CASSGGSWQGDTIYF.

This clone was seen a single time. The chain uses TRBV6-5 and TRBJ2-7, with TRBD1 identical over 8 bases. With 10 bases clipped from V and 2 bases from J, the junction kept 4 bases outside the gene matches. Germline CDR1 is MNHEY and CDR2 is SVGAGI. The length of the CDR3 is 12 residues. CDR3 loop: CATRDRPYEQYF. In DNA, the CDR3 is TGTGCCACCCGGGACAGGCCCTACGAGCAGTACTTC.

The chain has TRBV19 and TRBJ1-6; a possible D gene is TRBD1 (6 bases). V lost 3 bases to trimming and J lost 7 bases, with 22 bases between them. Germline CDR1 reads LNHDA; CDR2 reads SQIVND (reference sequence). The CDR3 has 18 amino acids. This chain's CDR3 is CASSMLLGQGSGNSPLHF. The CDR3 nucleotides read TGTGCCAGTAGTATGCTTCTGGGGCAGGGGTCGGGGAATTCACCCCTCCACTTT.

CDR3 DNA sequence: TGTGCCAGCAGATCGGACAGGGGCCAGTACTTC. Translating it yields CASRSDRGQYF. The V gene is TRBV6-5, the J gene TRBJ2-5, with 9 positions matching TRBD1. J was trimmed by 10 bases and V by 6 bases; bases with no gene match: 3. This CDR3 has 11 residues. Germline V gene sequence: CDR1 MNHEY, CDR2 SVGAGI.

The genes are TRBV6-6 and TRBJ2-7; possibly TRBD1 for D (6 bases). The V and J ends lost 6 bases and 2 bases respectively, with 14 bases between them. The CDR3 has 14 residues. The V gene's germline CDR1 is MNHNY and CDR2 SVGAGI (reference sequence). CDR3 region: CASRKGAGAYEQYV. DNA of the CDR3: TGTGCCAGCAGAAAAGGGGCAGGGGCCTACGAGCAGTACGTC.

A single count supports this clone. The chain uses TRBV6-5 and TRBJ2-7, with TRBD2 matching 9 bases. The CDR3 is made up of 13 amino acids. J was trimmed by 4 bases and V by 6 bases; bases with no gene match: 4. Germline V CDR1 and CDR2: MNHEY, SVGAGI. CDR3 sequence reads: CASRIGLAYEQYF. Here the CDR3 DNA reads TGTGCCAGCAGGATCGGACTAGCGTACGAGCAGTACTTC.